This TCR beta chain was documented in a study of cytomegalovirus exposure and HLA in healthy donors. For this clone: The antigen is undetermined.

V trimming: 0 bases; J trimming: 5 bases; junction bases outside the gene matches: 5. Germline V gene lookup returns CDR1 SGHNT and CDR2 YYREEE (reference sequence). The CDR3 length is 17 residues. The PCR was carried out with 60 Vbeta primers and 13 Jbeta primers. Clones were read by immunoSEQ multiplex PCR, and TCRdb kept only the in-frame ones, dropping some. This table has some 140,000 clones, 73% appearing once. Findings and limits, study-wide: Later, an analysis found that common viral pathogens appeared to be linked with several of the most significant clusters. Some V segments, including TRBV6-2 and TRBV6-3, were excluded as indistinguishable.

Sample: PBMCs. The chain recombines TRBV5-4 with TRBJ2-1, with TRBD2 matching over 13 bases. This sequence was found in a woman in her 40s in good health and CMV-seronegative. The CDR3: CASSLGTSGGVDNEQFF. In nucleotides, the CDR3 is TGTGCCAGCAGCTTGGGAACTAGCGGGGGGGTCGACAATGAGCAGTTCTTC.